This T cell receptor (beta chain) comes out of a study of T cells in localized non-small cell lung cancer. Whole-study results and caveats: Since sequencing was restricted to only one region of the tumor, intratumor heterogeneity remains a possibility. Higher blood T cell density tracked longer overall survival. The highest T cell clonality was in uninvolved adjacent lung, above tumor. Paired adjacent lung recovered a median approximately 62 of the top 100 tumor clones.

This clone came up a few times. Its target is unknown. Germline and junction disagree at one end, which may indicate a read error. Clones were sequenced by immunoSEQ multiplex PCR, and TCRdb holds only the in-frame ones, with some missing. Among around 1,500 clones listed, roughly 24% were seen once. Germline CDR1 reads MRHNA; CDR2 reads SNTAGT. The CDR3 has 16 amino acids. This sample comprised normal lung tissue next to the tumor, obtained before any cancer treatment. This sequence joins TRBV6-4 and TRBJ1-6; 10 bases fit TRBD1. This TCR was sampled from a male donor at least 60 years old with stage II lung adenocarcinoma. In DNA, the CDR3 is TGTGCCAGCAGTTACTCGAATAGGACAGGGGGTTCACCCCTCCACTTT. Protein sequence: CASSYSNRTGGSPLHF.